Listed below are T cell receptor beta chains from one sample, sequenced in a study of cytomegalovirus exposure and HLA in healthy donors. Assay: immunoSEQ multiplex PCR; the TCRdb copy retains only in-frame clones and omits some. The table records roughly 180,000 clones, under 9.5% of them present only once. Sequencing input: PBMCs. The origin of the receptors is a woman aged 25 to 39 in good health and CMV-seropositive. The CDR3 runs from the conserved cysteine through the conserved F or W. The D gene is left open where the match is weak. Clone size appears in some rows only: once, few, many, or a class for an expanded clone.

CDR3nt | CDR3aa | v_gene | d_gene | j_gene | abundance
TGCGCCAGCACCCTTGGGGAGGAGCAGTTCTTC | CASTLGEEQFF | TRBV5-1 | . | TRBJ2-1 | .
TGCGCCAGCAGCTCCGGGACAGGGTTAAATACGCAGTATTTT | CASSSGTGLNTQYF | TRBV5-1 | TRBD1 | TRBJ2-3 | .
TGTGCCAGCGAAATAGCAGGGACAGATACGCAGTATTTT | CASEIAGTDTQYF | TRBV7-9 | . | TRBJ2-3 | .
TGTGCCACTGGGGCGGGAGATCGGCAGGCTGAGCAGTTCTTC | CATGAGDRQAEQFF | TRBV10-3 | TRBD2 | TRBJ2-1 | few
TGTGCCAGCATTATAGAGGTCCTAGCGGCCCATCAGTTCTTC | CASIIEVLAAHQFF | TRBV6-1 | TRBD2 | TRBJ2-1 | .
TGCGCCAGCAGCTTGCTAGGGGACGAGCAGTACTTC | CASSLLGDEQYF | TRBV5-1 | . | TRBJ2-7 | .
TGTGCCAGCACCTACAGGGCGATGAACACTGAAGCTTTCTTT | CASTYRAMNTEAFF | TRBV2 | . | TRBJ1-1 | .
TGTGCCAGCAGCCCGATCCCAGGGGCCAATCAGCCCCAGCATTTT | CASSPIPGANQPQHF | TRBV27 | . | TRBJ1-5 | .
TGTGCCAGCAGTGATCCCCCCCGGGGTGCAAATGAAAAACTGTTTTTT | CASSDPPRGANEKLFF | TRBV2 | . | TRBJ1-4 | .
TGTGCCAGCAGCCGGACTAGCGGGAGAGACATTCAGTACTTC | CASSRTSGRDIQYF | TRBV11-2 | TRBD2 | TRBJ2-4 | few
TGTGCCAGCAGCTTAGCAAGACTAGCGGGAGGTGGTGGCACCGGGGAGCTGTTTTTT | CASSLARLAGGGGTGELFF | TRBV7-9 | TRBD2 | TRBJ2-2 | few
TGTGCCAGCAGTTCAAGGGGACAGCCAGGGCCTAGCACTGAAGCTTTCTTT | CASSSRGQPGPSTEAFF | TRBV7-6 | TRBD1 | TRBJ1-1 | .
TGCGCCAGCGGACAGACCAATATGAACACTGAAGCTTTCTTT | CASGQTNMNTEAFF | TRBV5-1 | . | TRBJ1-1 | .
TGTGCCAGCAGTGCCCAGGGCGGCAATCAGCCCCAGCATTTT | CASSAQGGNQPQHF | TRBV6-1 | . | TRBJ1-5 | .
TGCGCCAGCAGGACAGTCTACAATGAGCAGTTCTTC | CASRTVYNEQFF | TRBV5-1 | . | TRBJ2-1 | .
TGTGCCAGCAGCTTAGCAGACTGGGGCCGGGGGGCCGGGGAGCTGTTTTTT | CASSLADWGRGAGELFF | TRBV7-8 | TRBD2 | TRBJ2-2 | .
TGTGCCAGCAGCGTAGTGCTAGCGGGAGCCTACAATGAGCAGTTCTTC | CASSVVLAGAYNEQFF | TRBV9 | TRBD2 | TRBJ2-1 | .
TGTGCCTGGAGCGACTTGAGACAGCAGCCCCAGCATTTT | CAWSDLRQQPQHF | TRBV30 | . | TRBJ1-5 | .
TGTGCCAGCAGCGCAGCGGGTGGCCCTAACTACGAGCAGTACTTC | CASSAAGGPNYEQYF | TRBV7-9 | . | TRBJ2-7 | few
TGCGCCAGCAGTGTAAGCAGGGGGAGCTACGAGCAGTACTTC | CASSVSRGSYEQYF | TRBV10-2 | TRBD1 | TRBJ2-7 | .
TGTGCCAGCAGTACAGGGTTGGGCAATCAGCCCCAGCATTTT | CASSTGLGNQPQHF | TRBV28 | . | TRBJ1-5 | few
TGTGCCAGCAGCTCGCGTCCGGGAGCGGGCATACCCCACGAGCAGTACTTC | CASSSRPGAGIPHEQYF | TRBV5-4 | . | TRBJ2-7 | .
TGTGCCAGCAGCTTTGACAGGCTTTCCTACGAGCAGTACTTC | CASSFDRLSYEQYF | TRBV13 | . | TRBJ2-7 | .
TGTGCCAGCAGAGGGACCAGCGGGTATGAGCAGTTCTTC | CASRGTSGYEQFF | TRBV25-1 | . | TRBJ2-1 | .
TGTGCCAGCAGTTACTCGGCCGTGAACACTGAAGCTTTCTTT | CASSYSAVNTEAFF | TRBV6-5 | . | TRBJ1-1 | .
TGTGCCAGCAGGGGAGCTGAGCAGTTCTTC | CASRGAEQFF | TRBV2 | . | TRBJ2-1 | few
TGTGCCAGCGGGGGTCACACGGGGGGTCAGCCCCAGCATTTT | CASGGHTGGQPQHF | TRBV6-1 | . | TRBJ1-5 | .
TGTGCCAGCAGTAGACTAGCGGGAGGGAGGCACGAGCAGTACTTC | CASSRLAGGRHEQYF | TRBV6-5 | TRBD2 | TRBJ2-7 | .
TGTGCCAGCAGCCAATTATCGAGTCCTCGGGCAGATACGCAGTATTTT | CASSQLSSPRADTQYF | TRBV14 | . | TRBJ2-3 | .
TGTGCCAGCAGCCCCTCGCGGAGTTCTAATGAAAAACTGTTTTTT | CASSPSRSSNEKLFF | TRBV7-2 | . | TRBJ1-4 | .
TGTGCCAGCAGTGATGCCGGACAGGGGATCCATGGCTACACCTTC | CASSDAGQGIHGYTF | TRBV2 | TRBD1 | TRBJ1-2 | .
TGTGCCTGGAGGGAGACTGAAGCTTTCTTT | CAWRETEAFF | TRBV30 | . | TRBJ1-1 | .
TGTGCCAGCAGCCCCGACAGGGCTTATGGCTACACCTTC | CASSPDRAYGYTF | TRBV6-5 | TRBD1 | TRBJ1-2 | .
TGTGCCAGCTCCACCAGGGGAAGGACCACAGATACGCAGTATTTT | CASSTRGRTTDTQYF | TRBV18 | . | TRBJ2-3 | few
TGTGCCAGCAGCCAGTACAGGAACACCGGGGAGCTGTTTTTT | CASSQYRNTGELFF | TRBV14 | . | TRBJ2-2 | few